The 24 T cell receptor beta chains below come from one sample, sequenced in a study of human thymus T cells (dated by TCRdb to about 2020). Thymus tissue was collected as surgical resects that were removed during corrective cardiac surgery. The protocol used for the library was the immunoSEQ multiplex PCR assay. Not all clones reach the TCRdb copy of this immuneACCESS table, which keeps in-frame sequences only. Checked studies attribute under half of the gap to unresolved V genes and leave the rest unexplained. The sample profile shows fewer than 90,000 clones; just over 95% of them were found once. Of the sample, 0.025% to 0.04% falls within the top ten clones. The sequenced material came from thymus tissue. These receptors were taken from a boy under two years old with a congenital heart defect but otherwise immunologically healthy.

The chain is built from TRBV4-1 and TRBJ2-1; 11 positions agree with TRBD2. The germline CDR1 and CDR2 sequences are MGHRA and YSYEKL. V gave up 0 bases and J gave up 4 bases; unmatched junction bases: 8. The CDR3 is made up of 18 amino acids. The CDR3 sequence: CASSQDRGSGRVYNEQFF. CDR3 sequence (DNA): TGCGCCAGCAGCCAAGATCGGGGTAGCGGGAGGGTTTACAATGAGCAGTTCTTC.

This chain joins TRBV2 and TRBJ1-5, with D possibly TRBD1 on 5 matching bases. Germline CDR1 reads SNHLY; CDR2 reads FYNNEI. The V end was cut by 4 bases, the J end by 3 bases, with 7 bases between. CDR3 length equals 13 residues. The CDR3 region is CASSGQPNQPQHF. Here the CDR3 DNA reads TGTGCCAGCAGTGGACAGCCCAATCAGCCCCAGCATTTT. Full variable domain (remainder filled in from reference TRBV2 and TRBJ1-5): EPEVTQTPSHQVTQMGQEVILRCVPISNHLYFYWYRQILGQKVEFLVSFYNNEISEKSEIFDDQFSVERPDGSNFTLKIRSTKLEDSAMYFCASSGQPNQPQHFGDGTRLSIL.

The chain recombines TRBV7-2 with TRBJ2-5; 8 bases fit TRBD2. The CDR3 has 16 residues. V lost 0 bases and J lost 6; bases outside the gene matches: 9. In germline, CDR1 is SGHTA, CDR2 FQGNSA. CDR3 loop: CASSLAVRGGRKTQYF. The CDR3 bases are TGTGCCAGCAGCTTAGCGGTACGGGGGGGCCGGAAGACCCAGTACTTC.

The CDR3 sequence is CASSPPRGLDTEAFF. The DNA of the CDR3 is TGTGCCAGCTCACCACCGCGGGGGCTGGACACTGAAGCTTTCTTT. The chain is built from TRBV18 and TRBJ1-1, with D maybe TRBD1 (6 bases). The CDR3 totals 15 residues. V gave up 0 bases and J gave up 3 bases, with 11 bases separating them. Germline assignment: CDR1 KGHSH and CDR2 LQKENI. Drawing the rest from reference TRBV18 and TRBJ1-1, the complete variable domain is NAGVMQNPRHLVRRRGQEARLRCSPMKGHSHVYWYRQLPEEGLKFMVYLQKENIIDESGMPKERFSAEFPKEGPSILRIQQVVRGDSAAYFCASSPPRGLDTEAFFGQGTRLTVV.

V usage is TRBV7-3 and J usage is TRBJ2-1; 10 positions agree with TRBD2. This CDR3 contains 16 residues. The germline CDR1 and CDR2 sequences are SGHTA and FQGTGA. V shed 5 bases and J 7 bases; nucleotides not matched to a gene: 11. CDR3 DNA: TGTGCCAGCAGCCATTATTCTAGCGGGGGTAAAAATGAGCAGTTCTTC. It translates to CASSHYSSGGKNEQFF.

The chain recombines TRBV7-9 with TRBJ2-7, with a possible D match to TRBD2 (5 bases). This CDR3 has 14 amino acids. The V end was cut by 5 bases, the J end by 6 bases, with 17 bases between. Germline assignment: CDR1 SEHNR and CDR2 FQNEAQ (reference sequence). The CDR3 coding sequence is TGTGCCAGCAGCCGCGAGCAGCAGGCGGGCGAGCAGTACTTC. It yields the protein CASSREQQAGEQYF.

The genes are TRBV4-2 and TRBJ1-2; 9 nucleotides align to TRBD1. This CDR3 has 15 amino acids. The V gene's germline CDR1 is LGHNA and CDR2 YNFKEQ. J gave up 0 bases and V 3 bases, and 2 bases lay outside the gene matches. The CDR3 DNA is TGTGCCAGCAGCCATGGGGACAGGGCTAACTATGGCTACACCTTC. It translates to CASSHGDRANYGYTF.

The chain joins TRBV2 to TRBJ2-5, with D perhaps being TRBD1 or TRBD2 (6 bases each). V lost 7 bases, J lost 4 bases, and 16 bases lay in between. CDR3 length equals 14 residues. Germline V gene lookup returns CDR1 SNHLY and CDR2 FYNNEI. DNA of the CDR3: TGTGCCAGCATTCCGAGGGGGGTTCGAGAGACCCAGTACTTC. Protein: CASIPRGVRETQYF.

The chain is built from TRBV5-6 and TRBJ2-3, with D perhaps matching TRBD2 (6 bases). This CDR3 is 17 amino acids long. In germline, CDR1 is SGHDT, CDR2 YYEEEE. Trimming removed 3 bases at V and 2 bases at J, with 19 bases between. CDR3 residues: CASSCPPGLKFTDTQYF. The CDR3, as DNA: TGTGCCAGCAGCTGTCCTCCGGGACTGAAATTCACAGATACGCAGTATTTT.

This clone showed up just once. This chain connects TRBV5-4 to TRBJ2-5; the match to TRBD1 covers 10 bases. The CDR3 covers 15 residues. Looked up from germline, CDR1 is SGHNT and CDR2 is YYREEE (reference sequence). With V trimmed by 4 bases and J by 5 bases, 8 bases remained unmatched. The CDR3 DNA sequence: TGTGCCAGCAGCCAAAAGACAGGGGGCGGCGAGACCCAGTACTTC. Translating it yields CASSQKTGGGETQYF.

The J gene is TRBJ1-1, the V gene TRBV9; 10 bases are shared with TRBD1. The CDR3 contains 18 residues. Germline lookup yields CDR1 SGDLS and CDR2 YYNGEE. With V trimmed by 2 bases and J by 0 bases, 10 bases remained unmatched. In DNA, the CDR3 is TGTGCCAGCAGCGTGCAACCTGGGACAGGGGCTGTGAACACTGAAGCTTTCTTT. It translates to CASSVQPGTGAVNTEAFF.

The chain has TRBV4-1 and TRBJ1-6; no reliable D call. CDR1 MGHRA and CDR2 YSYEKL come from the germline V gene. Trimming stripped 1 base from V and 4 bases from J, with 17 bases between. CDR3 length: 18 residues. In nucleotides, the CDR3 is TGCGCCAGCAGCCAAGTATTTCCTAGGTTCGGATATAATTCACCCCTCCACTTT. Protein: CASSQVFPRFGYNSPLHF.

V is TRBV5-1 and J is TRBJ2-2; D gene uncertain. The CDR3 runs to 14 residues. V dropped 5 bases and J dropped 3 bases, with 11 bases sitting between them. From germline, CDR1 is SGHRS and CDR2 YFSETQ. DNA of the CDR3: TGCGCCAGCAGTTCGGCCTTTTACACCGGGGAGCTGTTTTTT. Translating gives CASSSAFYTGELFF.

The genes are TRBV15 and TRBJ2-7, with 12 bases identical to TRBD2. The CDR3 has 17 residues. CDR1 and CDR2 (germline): LNHNV, YYDKDF (reference sequence). The trim removed 0 bases at V and 2 bases at J, leaving 5 bases unmatched. CDR3 region: CATSRDRRTSGTYEQYF. CDR3 bases: TGTGCCACCAGCAGAGATAGAAGGACTAGCGGGACCTACGAGCAGTACTTC. Full variable domain (outside the CDR3, taken from reference TRBV15 and TRBJ2-7): DAMVIQNPRYQVTQFGKPVTLSCSQTLNHNVMYWYQQKSSQAPKLLFHYYDKDFNNEADTPDNFQSRRPNTSFCFLDIRSPGLGDTAMYLCATSRDRRTSGTYEQYFGPGTRLTVT.

This clone showed up just a few times. V usage is TRBV6-5 and J usage is TRBJ1-2; 10 nucleotides line up with TRBD1. V dropped 7 bases and J dropped 4; count of bases not matched to a gene: 3. The CDR3 is made up of 13 amino acids. Looked up from germline, CDR1 is MNHEY and CDR2 is SVGAGI. CDR3 protein: CASTTGGTYGYTF. The CDR3 region has the DNA TGTGCCAGCACGACAGGGGGCACCTATGGCTACACCTTC.

This chain links TRBV7-2 with TRBJ1-2; 7 nucleotides align to TRBD1. The V and J ends lost 5 bases and 4 bases, in that order; junction bases with no gene match: 4. This CDR3 is 13 amino acids long. Germline values: CDR1 SGHTA, CDR2 FQGNSA. The CDR3 nucleotides read TGTGCCAGCAGCCACAGGGGTAGCTATGGCTACACCTTC. It yields the protein CASSHRGSYGYTF.

A single count supports this clone. The gene calls are TRBV5-8 and TRBJ1-2; D is unclear. From germline, CDR1 is SGHTS and CDR2 YDEGEE. The length of the CDR3 is 14 residues. V lost 0 bases to trimming and J lost 0 bases, with 6 bases between them. CDR3 residues: CASSLVRANYGYTF. The CDR3, as DNA: TGTGCCAGCAGCTTGGTCAGAGCTAACTATGGCTACACCTTC.

About this clone: The junction shows a germline mismatch at one end, possibly a read error. The V and J genes are TRBV28 and TRBJ2-7, with TRBD1 matching 8 bases. CDR3 length: 15 amino acids. Germline CDR1 MDHEN, CDR2 SYDVKM. This chain's CDR3 is CASSFSGQDNHEQHF. In DNA, the CDR3 is TGTGCCAGCAGTTTTTCGGGACAGGATAACCACGAGCAGCACTTC. Using reference TRBV28 and TRBJ2-7 for the parts outside the CDR3, the full variable domain is DVKVTQSSRYLVKRTGEKVFLECVQDMDHENMFWYRQDPGLGLRLIYFSYDVKMKEKGDIPEGYSVSREKKERFSLILESASTNQTSMYLCASSFSGQDNHEQHFGPGTRLTVT.

This clone was found once. This chain joins TRBV5-1 and TRBJ2-7; D is tentatively TRBD1 or TRBD2 (5 bases each). Germline V CDR1 and CDR2: SGHRS, YFSETQ. The CDR3 contains 13 residues. The V gene lost 3 bases and the J gene lost 9 bases, with 16 bases spanning the gap. CDR3 in amino acids: CASSWGRTTGQYF. The CDR3 bases are TGCGCCAGCAGCTGGGGACGGACCACCGGGCAGTACTTC.

This chain connects TRBV13 to TRBJ2-7; TRBD2 aligns across 10 bases. Germline CDR1 PRHDT, CDR2 FYEKMQ (reference sequence). The ends lost 6 bases at V and 5 bases at J; junction bases unmatched: 10. This CDR3 has 15 residues. CDR3 nucleotide sequence: TGTGCCAGCAGACCCCAGCGGGAGGGCCCCCACGAGCAGTACTTC. Encoded protein: CASRPQREGPHEQYF.

The chain is built from TRBV4-3 and TRBJ2-4; a weak D match, TRBD2 (7 bases). The CDR3 consists of 20 residues. The germline gives CDR1 LGHNA, CDR2 YSLEER. Between the trimmed V and J ends, which lost 0 bases and 0 bases, there was a span of 21 bases. CDR3 sequence: CASSQEGGGKISLAKNIQYF. The CDR3 coding sequence is TGCGCCAGCAGCCAAGAGGGCGGGGGCAAAATCTCCCTAGCCAAAAACATTCAGTACTTC.

The rearrangement links TRBV28 to TRBJ1-3; unclear D gene. Germline CDR1 is MDHEN and CDR2 is SYDVKM. This CDR3 region has 10 residues. CDR3 nucleotides: TGTGCAGTGCAAGGAAACACCATATATTTT. It specifies CAVQGNTIYF.

The chain links TRBV29-1 to TRBJ1-4; D not resolved. The length of the CDR3 is 13 residues. Germline lookup yields CDR1 SQVTM and CDR2 ANQGSEA. V shed 0 bases and J shed 4 bases, with 6 bases lying between them. This CDR3 reads CSVEDSINEKLFF. The CDR3 DNA sequence: TGCAGCGTTGAAGACAGTATTAATGAAAAACTGTTTTTT.

This chain joins TRBV6-1 and TRBJ2-7, with 8 nucleotides matching TRBD1. The junction had 12 bases not matched to a gene; V was cut back by 1 base and J by 1 base. This CDR3 is 18 amino acids long. Germline CDR1 is MNHNS and CDR2 is SASEGT. The CDR3 DNA is TGTGCCAGCAGTGAAGAGAATGGGGGACAGGTGCCATCCTACGAGCAGTACTTC. This translates into CASSEENGGQVPSYEQYF.